This TCR beta chain was sequenced in a study of blood T cells in healthy people across ages. Study results and caveats: The study found more naive CD4+ cells and higher diversity in long-lived than aged donors. Changes in expanded clonotypes were possibly confounded, as the CMV status of donors was unknown. A roughly linear fall in TCR beta diversity per million T cells was seen with increasing age.

The V gene's germline CDR1 is MGHRA and CDR2 YSYEKL. Trimming took 1 base from V and 11 from J, leaving 29 bases between them. This CDR3 is built from 18 residues. A word on this clonotype: Its matching antigen is unknown.

A second roughly 6 to 11 cycle PCR used barcoded and J-beta primers. Via MiXCR, TCRdb re-called the 5' RACE reads, giving one row per CDR3 protein. This table has 800,000 to 950,000 distinct CDR3 sequences, roughly 48% appearing once. Sequenced sample: blood. This TCR came from a man younger than 40 in good health. J is TRBJ2-5 and V is TRBV4-1; D is uncertain. The CDR3 loop reads CASSQGVLRKSSYNGQYF. Here the CDR3 DNA reads TGCGCCAGCAGCCAAGGTGTTTTAAGGAAAAGCTCCTACAATGGGCAGTACTTC.